This T cell receptor beta chain is from a study of breast tumors, draining lymph nodes, adjacent tissues. The CDR3 has 12 amino acids. CDR1 KGHSH and CDR2 LQKENI come from the germline V gene. Between the trimmed V and J ends, which lost 3 bases and 2 bases, there was a span of 5 bases. Study results and caveats: Compared with basal-like, luminal-like tumors shared significantly more repertoire with nontumor tissue. Compared with lymph nodes, tumors were less diverse; compared with nontumor tissue, more. The lymph node origin of tumor T cells was framed as consistent with a hypothesis, not demonstrated.

Each CDR3 protein is one row after TCRdb ran MiXCR on the multiplex PCR reads. Seen here are about 180,000 distinct CDR3 sequences, approximately 33% observed once, and the top ten hold approximately 4.3%. Many counts were recorded for this clonotype. What it recognizes is unknown. Axillary draining lymph nodes of breast cancer patients supplied the node samples. The sequence was obtained from a female donor with breast cancer. Some clones in this sample may be carry-over from other donors' samples. The V gene is TRBV18, the J gene TRBJ2-7, with D unclear. Sequencing was carried out using axillary lymph node tissue. The CDR3 here is CASSPGPYEQYF. Written as DNA, the CDR3 is TGTGCCAGCTCACCGGGTCCCTACGAGCAGTACTTC.